One sample yielded the 23 T cell receptor beta chains listed below, sequenced in a study of long-term antiretroviral therapy in people with HIV (dated by TCRdb to the early 2020s). Sequencing of the TRB variable region was done with the immunoSEQ hsTCRB v3.0 assay at survey level resolution. As stored in TCRdb, this immuneACCESS dataset retains in-frame rearrangements with V and J assigned. A fraction of the clones does not appear; measured against another copy, unresolved V genes explain less than half of the discrepancy, and the remainder lacks a known reason. The sample table lists 25,000 to 35,000 clones, approximately 83% of them with a count of one. The ten largest clones capture roughly 10% of the sample. The sequences come from unsorted PBMCs, collected approximately 2.9 years after starting antiretroviral therapy. These TCRs come from a man in his thirties or forties with HIV.

This clone has only a few counts. The chain employs TRBV28 and TRBJ1-5; possible D gene TRBD1, 6 bases. This CDR3 spans 14 amino acids. Trimming removed 7 bases from V and 5 bases from J, with 15 bases in between. Germline V gene data show CDR1 as MDHEN and CDR2 as SYDVKM. The CDR3 reads CASNRQGPDQPQHF. DNA for the CDR3: TGTGCCAGCAACAGGCAGGGGCCCGATCAGCCCCAGCATTTT. The whole variable domain, filled in from reference TRBV28 and TRBJ1-5, reads DVKVTQSSRYLVKRTGEKVFLECVQDMDHENMFWYRQDPGLGLRLIYFSYDVKMKEKGDIPEGYSVSREKKERFSLILESASTNQTSMYLCASNRQGPDQPQHFGDGTRLSIL.

The rearrangement links TRBV30 to TRBJ2-5, with D possibly matching TRBD2 (5 bases). Germline lookup yields CDR1 GTSNPN and CDR2 SVGIG (reference sequence). This CDR3 has 10 residues. Trimming removed 1 base at V and 13 bases at J, with 10 bases between. The CDR3 sequence: CAWSERLVYF. The CDR3 DNA follows: TGTGCCTGGAGTGAGCGGTTGGTGTACTTC.

The chain links TRBV5-1 to TRBJ1-2; D gene uncertain. Trimming took 0 bases from V and 7 from J, leaving 10 bases between them. The CDR3 is made up of 13 amino acids. CDR1 is SGHRS, CDR2 YFSETQ, per germline. As DNA, the CDR3 is TGCGCCAGCAGCTTGGACATCACCGGTGGCTACACCTTC. It is translated as CASSLDITGGYTF. The full variable domain, in which reference TRBV5-1 and TRBJ1-2 provide the parts outside the CDR3, is KAGVTQTPRYLIKTRGQQVTLSCSPISGHRSVSWYQQTPGQGLQFLFEYFSETQRNKGNFPGRFSGRQFSNSRSEMNVSTLELGDSALYLCASSLDITGGYTFGSGTRLTVV.

The chain combines TRBV7-9 with TRBJ2-7; 10 bases align to TRBD2. The CDR3 contains 15 residues. Germline V lookup: CDR1 SEHNR, CDR2 FQNEAQ (reference sequence). V lost 1 base to trimming and J lost 5 bases; unmatched junction nucleotides: 5. The DNA of the CDR3 is TGTGCCAGCAGCTTAGAAGCGGGAGGGCCTAACGAGCAGTACTTC. Its protein is CASSLEAGGPNEQYF.

This rearrangement joins TRBV5-1 to TRBJ2-2, with D unclear. This CDR3 comprises 11 residues. V was shortened by 0 bases and J by 10 bases, with 4 bases between the two germline ends. In germline, CDR1 is SGHRS, CDR2 YFSETQ. This chain's CDR3 is CASSLGQELFF. DNA of the CDR3: TGCGCCAGCAGCTTGGGGCAGGAGCTGTTTTTT.

CDR3 residues: CASRTLRAGELFF. The CDR3 DNA reads TGTGCCAGCAGGACATTGAGGGCCGGGGAGCTGTTTTTT. This chain links TRBV7-2 with TRBJ2-2; D may be TRBD2 (5 bases). Trimming cost V 6 bases and J 6 bases, with 11 bases left between them. The CDR3 runs to 13 residues. CDR1 SGHTA and CDR2 FQGNSA come from the germline V gene.

This clone was counted a single time. The chain links TRBV2 to TRBJ2-2, with D possibly being TRBD1 or TRBD2 (6 bases each). With 6 bases removed from V and 5 bases from J, the gap between germline ends came to 16 bases. CDR3 length: 15 residues. Germline CDR1 and CDR2: SNHLY and FYNNEI. The CDR3 spells CASRGGGPGTGELFF. The CDR3 DNA is TGTGCCAGCAGAGGTGGGGGGCCCGGGACCGGGGAGCTGTTTTTT.

In this sample, this clone turned up once. The DNA for the CDR3 is TGTGCCAGCACCAGACAGGGGGCCGGAGACACTGAAGCTTTCTTT. Protein product: CASTRQGAGDTEAFF. V and J are TRBV13 and TRBJ1-1; TRBD1 aligns across 10 bases. The CDR3 consists of 15 residues. The ends lost 7 bases at V and 3 bases at J; junction bases unmatched: 8. CDR1 and CDR2 from the germline V gene are PRHDT and FYEKMQ (reference sequence). The full variable domain, rest sourced from reference TRBV13 and TRBJ1-1, is AAGVIQSPRHLIKEKRETATLKCYPIPRHDTVYWYQQGPGQDPQFLISFYEKMQSDKGSIPDRFSAQQFSDYHSELNMSSLELGDSALYFCASTRQGAGDTEAFFGQGTRLTVV.

The chain combines TRBV5-6 with TRBJ1-2; 7 bases map to TRBD1. With 10 bases clipped from V and 5 bases from J, the junction kept 11 bases outside the gene matches. The CDR3 has 13 amino acids. Germline V gene sequence: CDR1 SGHDT, CDR2 YYEEEE. The CDR3 DNA reads TGTGCCGGATCTTCCGGGACAGAATATGGCTACACCTTC. Translated, it gives CAGSSGTEYGYTF.

V and J are TRBV27 and TRBJ2-7, with 11 bases that match TRBD1. The V gene's germline CDR1 is MNHEY and CDR2 SMNVEV (reference sequence). V lost 4 bases to trimming and J lost 6 bases; unmatched junction nucleotides: 5. This CDR3 is built from 14 residues. CDR3 protein: CASSWGTGGFEQYF. The CDR3 DNA sequence: TGTGCCAGCAGTTGGGGGACAGGGGGTTTCGAGCAGTACTTC.

The chain is built from TRBV28 and TRBJ1-1; D gene ambiguous. The V and J ends lost 6 bases and 0 bases respectively, with 17 bases between them. The CDR3 spans 16 residues. Germline values: CDR1 MDHEN, CDR2 SYDVKM. The CDR3 loop is CASRSLPDKLNTEAFF. The CDR3, as DNA: TGTGCCAGCAGATCCCTCCCCGACAAGCTGAACACTGAAGCTTTCTTT.

This clone was picked up a small number of times. The chain links TRBV6-6 to TRBJ1-6; D perhaps matches TRBD1 (5 bases). Germline V gives CDR1 MNHNY, CDR2 SVGAGI (reference sequence). V lost 0 bases, J lost 7 bases, and 10 bases lay in between. The CDR3 extends over 15 amino acids. CDR3 sequence reads: CASSYSMGLNSPLHF. The CDR3 nucleotides read TGTGCCAGCAGTTACTCTATGGGACTCAATTCACCCCTCCACTTT.

This clone is a singleton in its sample. The V gene is TRBV5-1, the J gene TRBJ2-7, with TRBD1 identical over 8 bases. Trimming removed 0 bases from V and 2 bases from J; junction bases left unmatched: 7. Germline V gene sequence: CDR1 SGHRS, CDR2 YFSETQ. The CDR3 runs to 16 residues. In DNA, the CDR3 is TGCGCCAGCAGCTTGGGAGGGACAGGACTCCCCTACGAGCAGTACTTC. It specifies CASSLGGTGLPYEQYF. The variable domain in full, with the rest retrieved from reference TRBV5-1 and TRBJ2-7, is KAGVTQTPRYLIKTRGQQVTLSCSPISGHRSVSWYQQTPGQGLQFLFEYFSETQRNKGNFPGRFSGRQFSNSRSEMNVSTLELGDSALYLCASSLGGTGLPYEQYFGPGTRLTVT.

The V and J genes are TRBV5-1 and TRBJ1-2, with D possibly matching TRBD1 (5 bases). The CDR3 sequence is 14 residues long. Germline V CDR1 and CDR2: SGHRS, YFSETQ. Trimming cost V 5 bases and J 0 bases, with 11 bases left between them. CDR3: CASSFREANYGYTF. Written as DNA, the CDR3 is TGCGCCAGCAGTTTCAGGGAAGCTAACTATGGCTACACCTTC. Looking up the rest from reference TRBV5-1 and TRBJ1-2 gives the full variable domain: KAGVTQTPRYLIKTRGQQVTLSCSPISGHRSVSWYQQTPGQGLQFLFEYFSETQRNKGNFPGRFSGRQFSNSRSEMNVSTLELGDSALYLCASSFREANYGYTFGSGTRLTVV.

This clone was recorded only once. This chain links TRBV5-6 with TRBJ2-7; D not resolved. V was cut by 4 bases and J by 2 bases, with 7 bases left in between. The CDR3 extends over 12 amino acids. The V gene's germline CDR1 is SGHDT and CDR2 YYEEEE. The CDR3 nucleotides are TGTGCCAGCAGCCCGGGTACCTACGAGCAGTACTTC. This gives the protein CASSPGTYEQYF.

This clone was seen only once. The chain combines TRBV18 with TRBJ2-7; D may be TRBD1 or TRBD2 (5 bases each). Trimming stripped 5 bases from V and 2 bases from J, with 13 bases between. The length of the CDR3 is 14 residues. The germline CDR1 and CDR2 sequences are KGHSH and LQKENI. Here the CDR3 DNA reads TGTGCCAGCTCATTATCGGGGACCACCTACGAGCAGTACTTC. Translating it yields CASSLSGTTYEQYF.

V usage is TRBV19 and J usage is TRBJ1-5; D not resolved. The CDR3 is made up of 14 amino acids. Germline loops: CDR1 LNHDA, CDR2 SQIVND (reference sequence). Trimming took 7 bases from V and 0 from J, leaving 10 bases between them. CDR3 protein: CASNDRFSNQPQHF. As DNA, the CDR3 is TGTGCCAGTAATGATAGGTTTAGCAATCAGCCCCAGCATTTT.

The V and J genes are TRBV19 and TRBJ1-1; D gene uncertain. The germline V gene has CDR1 LNHDA and CDR2 SQIVND (reference sequence). This CDR3 spans 19 amino acids. Between the trimmed V and J ends, which lost 5 bases and 6 bases, there was a span of 31 bases. CDR3 sequence: CASSPASERAKTSGAEAFF. Written as DNA, the CDR3 is TGTGCCAGTAGTCCAGCCTCCGAACGGGCGAAAACTTCGGGCGCTGAAGCTTTCTTT.

Points on this clone: Other DNA sequences in the same sample also yield this CDR3. The chain couples TRBV18 to TRBJ1-1; unclear D gene. Germline CDR1 reads KGHSH; CDR2 reads LQKENI. CDR3 size: 15 residues. Trimming left V 4 bases short and J 1 base short, with 13 bases between. The CDR3 bases are TGTGCCAGCTCACGAAGGAGGACGGAGAACACTGAAGCTTTCTTT. Translating it yields CASSRRRTENTEAFF. Using reference TRBV18 and TRBJ1-1 for the parts outside the CDR3, the full variable domain is NAGVMQNPRHLVRRRGQEARLRCSPMKGHSHVYWYRQLPEEGLKFMVYLQKENIIDESGMPKERFSAEFPKEGPSILRIQQVVRGDSAAYFCASSRRRTENTEAFFGQGTRLTVV.

The chain couples TRBV30 to TRBJ1-5; D perhaps matches TRBD1 (5 bases). Germline CDR1 reads GTSNPN; CDR2 reads SVGIG (reference sequence). The CDR3 is 13 residues long. V was shortened by 7 bases and J by 3 bases, with 13 bases between the two germline ends. The CDR3 sequence: CALAGAANQPQHF. In DNA form, the CDR3 reads TGTGCCTTGGCTGGGGCTGCCAATCAGCCCCAGCATTTT.

The rearrangement joins TRBV5-1 to TRBJ2-7; possibly TRBD1 or TRBD2 for D (5 bases each). CDR1 SGHRS and CDR2 YFSETQ come from the germline V gene. Trimming left V 2 bases short and J 2 bases short, with 8 bases between. The CDR3 totals 13 residues. CDR3 amino acids: CASSFGTTYEQYF. CDR3 bases: TGCGCCAGCAGCTTCGGGACGACCTACGAGCAGTACTTC.

The rearrangement links TRBV6-1 to TRBJ2-5; D not certain. Germline CDR1 reads MNHNS; CDR2 reads SASEGT. V was cut by 1 base and J by 0 bases, with 9 bases left in between. The CDR3 is 15 amino acids. The CDR3 DNA is TGTGCCAGCAGTGAAGTTGGAATAAACCAAGAGACCCAGTACTTC. It is translated as CASSEVGINQETQYF.

The chain has TRBV29-1 and TRBJ2-2, with TRBD2 matching over 10 bases. The CDR3 is 15 amino acids. Germline V gene sequence: CDR1 SQVTM, CDR2 ANQGSEA. V shed 4 bases and J 6 bases; nucleotides not matched to a gene: 8. CDR3 coding DNA: TGCAGCGTTGGGGGGGCTAGCGGGAGTTCCGGGGAGCTGTTTTTT. Amino acids: CSVGGASGSSGELFF.